A single sample is the source of the 20 T cell receptor beta chains below, sequenced in a study of early T cells in non-severe SARS-CoV-2 infection (dated by TCRdb to the early 2020s). The receptor library was made with 5' RACE. Sequencing instrument: NextSeq 500. The public reads were reanalyzed by TCRdb: fastp trimming at Q25, MiXCR alignment, in-frame beta chains only. For every CDR3 protein sequence, its rows merge into one entry that carries the most common genes and DNA. The sample table contains about 92,000 distinct CDR3 sequences; only one count was recorded for 12% to 15% of them. Jointly, the top ten make up roughly 6% of the sample. The sample was whole blood. These TCRs come from an adult who was a healthcare worker with PCR-confirmed SARS-CoV-2 infection or an uninfected control (not recorded which).

The genes are TRBV25-1 and TRBJ1-5, with TRBD1 identical over 10 bases. Germline lookup yields CDR1 MGHDK and CDR2 SYGVNS. After removal of 4 bases from V and 1 base from J, the junction contained 1 base not matched to a gene. This CDR3 is built from 15 residues. The CDR3 DNA is TGTGCCAGCAGTGCGGGACAGGGGAGCAATCAGCCCCAGCATTTT. Its translation: CASSAGQGSNQPQHF.

The J gene is TRBJ2-7, the V gene TRBV10-3; either TRBD1 or TRBD2 may fit D (6 bases each). V was shortened by 4 bases and J by 0 bases, with 10 bases between the two germline ends. Germline V lookup: CDR1 ENHRY, CDR2 SYGVKD. The CDR3 is made up of 14 amino acids. CDR3 bases: TGTGCCATCAGTGGAGGGGGGACCTCCTACGAGCAGTACTTC. This translates into CAISGGGTSYEQYF.

This clonotype was recorded at least ten times. The chain uses TRBV21-1 and TRBJ2-1; the table's D call, TRBD1, was not checked against the DNA. TRBV21-1 is recorded as a pseudogene. The CDR3 runs 17 residues. CDR3 residues: CASRNCAGGGPYNEQFF. The CDR3 DNA follows: TGTGCCAGCAGAAACTGTGCAGGGGGCGGCCCCTACAATGAGCAGTTCTTC.

The chain combines TRBV29-1 with TRBJ2-1; 7 bases fit TRBD1. After removal of 1 base from V and 4 bases from J, the junction contained 4 bases not matched to a gene. CDR1 and CDR2 from the germline V gene are SQVTM and ANQGSEA. The CDR3 covers 14 residues. In DNA form, the CDR3 reads TGCAGCGTTGAAGGGGGACAGAGTTACAATGAGCAGTTCTTC. Translation: CSVEGGQSYNEQFF.

V and J are TRBV20-1 and TRBJ2-5; a possible D gene is TRBD2 (6 bases). Germline V CDR1 and CDR2: DFQATT, SNEGSKA (reference sequence). The germline V and J ends were trimmed by 0 bases and 2 bases, with 13 bases remaining between them. This CDR3 has 15 residues. The CDR3 nucleotides are TGCAGTGCTAGAGATCCGGTCGGAGGGCAAGAGACCCAGTACTTC. Protein product: CSARDPVGGQETQYF.

This clonotype has at least ten counts. The chain combines TRBV6-5 with TRBJ1-1, with D unresolved. Trimming cost V 2 bases and J 1 base, with 2 bases left between them. This CDR3 is built from 12 residues. CDR1 and CDR2 (germline): MNHEY, SVGAGI. The CDR3 bases are TGTGCCAGCAGTTACAGGAACACTGAAGCTTTCTTT. Translation: CASSYRNTEAFF.

The chain links TRBV2 to TRBJ2-4; 8 nucleotides agree with TRBD2. With V trimmed by 9 bases and J by 5 bases, 9 bases remained unmatched. The CDR3 loop spans 14 amino acids. The V gene's germline CDR1 is SNHLY and CDR2 FYNNEI. The CDR3 is CASLLAEAQNIQYF. The DNA of the CDR3 is TGTGCCAGTTTACTAGCGGAGGCCCAAAACATTCAGTACTTC.

The J gene is TRBJ1-1, the V gene TRBV6-6; no clear D gene. CDR1 is MNHNY, CDR2 SVGAGI, per germline (reference sequence). Trimming cost V 6 bases and J 4 bases, with 15 bases left between them. The CDR3 has 14 residues. CDR3 loop: CASSLEGWSTEAFF. CDR3 coding DNA: TGTGCCAGCAGCCTGGAGGGATGGAGCACTGAAGCTTTCTTT.

On this clonotype itself: The junction and the germline gene differ at one end; a read error may be behind it. This chain joins TRBV7-9 and TRBJ1-1, with D possibly TRBD1 on 5 matching bases. The CDR3 loop spans 14 amino acids. CDR1 SEHNR and CDR2 FQNEAQ come from the germline V gene (reference sequence). CDR3 protein: CASTLFGANTEAFF. For the CDR3, the DNA is TGTGCCAGCACCTTATTCGGGGCTAACACTGAAGCTTTCTTT.

This clonotype was seen ten or more times. The J gene is TRBJ1-1, the V gene TRBV7-2; TRBD1 aligns across 7 bases. The CDR3 runs to 14 residues. J lost 4 bases, V lost 7 bases, and 9 bases had no gene match. Germline lookup yields CDR1 SGHTA and CDR2 FQGNSA. CDR3 in amino acids: CASNQLTGVTEAFF. CDR3 nucleotides: TGTGCCAGCAACCAACTCACAGGGGTCACTGAAGCTTTCTTT.

The chain has TRBV28 and TRBJ2-6; D is possibly TRBD1 (5 bases). The V and J ends lost 3 bases and 5 bases respectively, with 14 bases between them. CDR1 and CDR2 from the germline V gene are MDHEN and SYDVKM. The CDR3 runs 16 residues. DNA for the CDR3: TGTGCCAGCAGTTTCCGTAGGGGTCTCTGGGCCAACGTCCTGACTTTC. This encodes CASSFRRGLWANVLTF.

This clonotype came up a few times. The chain joins TRBV4-1 to TRBJ2-7; D possibly corresponds to TRBD2 (5 bases). The CDR3 has 14 amino acids. V was clipped by 0 bases and J by 3 bases, with 9 bases between them. The germline V gene encodes CDR1 MGHRA and CDR2 YSYEKL. The CDR3 sequence: CASSQDPTSYEQYF. DNA for the CDR3: TGCGCCAGCAGCCAAGATCCCACTAGCTACGAGCAGTACTTC.

This clonotype was observed at least ten times. The V gene is TRBV19, the J gene TRBJ2-3, with 7 bases aligning to TRBD1. The germline V gene encodes CDR1 LNHDA and CDR2 SQIVND (reference sequence). V shed 5 bases, J shed 0 bases, and the junction held 2 bases outside the gene matches. The CDR3 consists of 14 residues. The CDR3 DNA is TGTGCCAGTAGTCAGACAGGGAGCACAGATACGCAGTATTTT. It is translated as CASSQTGSTDTQYF.

The CDR3 region has the DNA TGTGCCAGCAGCTCCTCCGGGACAGGGAAGTATCAGCCCCAGCATTTT. This codes for CASSSSGTGKYQPQHF. The chain carries TRBV7-9 and TRBJ1-5; 9 bases are a match to TRBD1. With V trimmed by 4 bases and J by 5 bases, 9 bases remained unmatched. This CDR3 contains 16 residues. Germline CDR1 and CDR2: SEHNR and FQNEAQ (reference sequence).

This clonotype was found many times. The chain couples TRBV7-8 to TRBJ2-1, with a weak D call TRBD1 (5 bases). The CDR3 contains 13 residues. Trimming shortened V by 1 base and J by 7 bases, and 8 bases separated the two germline ends. Germline V gene data show CDR1 as SGHVS and CDR2 as FQNEAQ. CDR3 residues: CASSLDAGNEQFF. In DNA, the CDR3 is TGTGCCAGCAGCTTAGACGCAGGGAATGAGCAGTTCTTC.

This clonotype was recorded at least ten times. The chain joins TRBV6-2 or TRBV6-3 to TRBJ2-2; 8 bases align to TRBD1. The V and J ends lost 3 bases and 1 base, in that order; junction bases with no gene match: 4. Per germline, CDR1 MNHEY and CDR2 SVGEGT. The CDR3 length is 16 residues. Here the CDR3 DNA reads TGTGCCAGCAGTTATCCAGACAGGGGGAACACCGGGGAGCTGTTTTTT. It specifies CASSYPDRGNTGELFF.

This clonotype turned up a few times. This rearrangement joins TRBV28 to TRBJ2-4, with a possible D match to TRBD2 (6 bases). The germline V gene has CDR1 MDHEN and CDR2 SYDVKM. The CDR3 sequence is 13 residues long. V dropped 6 bases and J dropped 8 bases, with 14 bases sitting between them. CDR3 residues: CASSPGPGDIQYF. CDR3 nucleotide sequence: TGTGCCAGCAGCCCGGGACCGGGGGACATTCAGTACTTC.

This chain uses TRBV28 with TRBJ1-1; D is unclear. CDR3 length: 12 amino acids. Germline V gene sequence: CDR1 MDHEN, CDR2 SYDVKM. The V end was cut by 6 bases, the J end by 5 bases, with 10 bases between. Written as DNA, the CDR3 is TGTGCCAGCAGCCTTACAAGGACTGAAGCTTTCTTT. It translates to CASSLTRTEAFF.

The sample holds many counts of this clonotype. The chain joins TRBV6-5 to TRBJ2-2; unclear D gene. Germline assignment: CDR1 MNHEY and CDR2 SVGAGI. Between the trimmed V and J ends, which lost 8 bases and 0 bases, there was a span of 10 bases. The CDR3 loop spans 14 amino acids. CDR3: CASGEPSNTGELFF. CDR3 nucleotide sequence: TGTGCCAGCGGCGAGCCCTCGAACACCGGGGAGCTGTTTTTT.

This chain uses TRBV18 with TRBJ1-6; 11 nucleotides match TRBD1. The CDR3 extends over 15 amino acids. V shed 5 bases, J shed 9 bases, and the junction held 6 bases outside the gene matches. Germline assignment: CDR1 KGHSH and CDR2 LQKENI. DNA of the CDR3: TGTGCCAGCTCATCACAGGACAGGGGGCGTTCACCCCTCCACTTT. It codes for CASSSQDRGRSPLHF.